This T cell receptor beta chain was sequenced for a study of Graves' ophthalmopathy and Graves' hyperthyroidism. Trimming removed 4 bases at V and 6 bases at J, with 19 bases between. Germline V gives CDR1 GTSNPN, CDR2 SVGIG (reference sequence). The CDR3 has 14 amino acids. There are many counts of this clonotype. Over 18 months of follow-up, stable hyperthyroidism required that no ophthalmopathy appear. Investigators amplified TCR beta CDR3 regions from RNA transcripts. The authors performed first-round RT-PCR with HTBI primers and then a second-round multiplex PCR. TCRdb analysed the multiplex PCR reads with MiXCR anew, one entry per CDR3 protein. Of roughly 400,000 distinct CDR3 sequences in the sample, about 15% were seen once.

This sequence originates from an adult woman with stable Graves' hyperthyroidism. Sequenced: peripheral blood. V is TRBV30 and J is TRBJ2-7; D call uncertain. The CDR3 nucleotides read TGTGCCTGGACAGGAAAACCTACGACGTTCGAGCAGTACTTC. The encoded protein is CAWTGKPTTFEQYF. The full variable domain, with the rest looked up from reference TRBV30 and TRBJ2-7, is SQTIHQWPATLVQPVGSPLSLECTVEGTSNPNLYWYRQAAGRGLQLLFYSVGIGQISSEVPQNLSASRPQDRQFILSSKKLLLSDSGFYLCAWTGKPTTFEQYFGPGTRLTVT.